Below, 13 T cell receptor beta chains from the same sample are listed, as sequenced in a study of shared clonotypes between healthy human individuals. This table comes from immunoSEQ multiplex PCR, and its TCRdb copy is limited to in-frame clones, with some not included. The table shows millions of clones, with around 90% occurring only once. The sample consisted of naive CD4+ T cells sorted from blood. Subset given: CD45RA+ positively selected. The receptors come from a man aged 18 to 35 in good health.

Worth noting for this clone: Other DNA sequences in this sample translate to the same CDR3. V is TRBV18 and J is TRBJ1-2; D uncertain. The germline gives CDR1 KGHSH, CDR2 LQKENI. The V and J ends lost 3 bases and 2 bases respectively, with 7 bases between them. This CDR3 spans 13 amino acids. CDR3 bases: TGTGCCAGCTCACCGGGTCCGAACTATGGCTACACCTTC. Translated, it gives CASSPGPNYGYTF.

The chain joins TRBV7-2 to TRBJ2-5; no clear D. CDR1 is SGHTA, CDR2 FQGNSA, per germline. V dropped 3 bases and J dropped 8 bases, with 7 bases sitting between them. The CDR3 length is 11 residues. DNA for the CDR3: TGTGCCAGCAGCTTCCTTGCCACCCAGTACTTC. It specifies CASSFLATQYF.

This chain links TRBV5-1 with TRBJ1-3, with D possibly TRBD1 on 6 matching bases. Germline-derived CDR1 and CDR2 are SGHRS and YFSETQ. This CDR3 is 16 amino acids long. V lost 0 bases, J lost 2 bases, and 12 bases lay in between. CDR3 sequence: CASSLGNRVAGNTIYF. CDR3 nucleotides: TGCGCCAGCAGCTTGGGCAACAGGGTCGCTGGAAACACCATATATTTT.

This rearrangement joins TRBV7-9 to TRBJ2-2; D is perhaps TRBD2 (5 bases). Per germline, CDR1 SEHNR and CDR2 FQNEAQ (reference sequence). V dropped 2 bases and J dropped 4 bases, with 11 bases sitting between them. The CDR3 runs 15 residues. Written as DNA, the CDR3 is TGTGCCAGCAGCTTAAACGTCCGGGGCACCGGGGAGCTGTTTTTT. It translates to CASSLNVRGTGELFF. Full variable domain (remainder filled in from reference TRBV7-9 and TRBJ2-2): DTGVSQNPRHKITKRGQNVTFRCDPISEHNRLYWYRQTLGQGPEFLTYFQNEAQLEKSRLLSDRFSAERPKGSFSTLEIQRTEQGDSAMYLCASSLNVRGTGELFFGEGSRLTVL.

The chain combines TRBV19 with TRBJ1-4; a weak D match, TRBD1 (5 bases). CDR3 length: 17 amino acids. From germline, CDR1 is LNHDA and CDR2 SQIVND (reference sequence). V was cut by 0 bases and J by 0 bases, with 11 bases left in between. The DNA for the CDR3 is TGTGCCAGTAGTATAGACCGGTTGGGGGCAACTAATGAAAAACTGTTTTTT. Its translation is CASSIDRLGATNEKLFF.

The rearrangement uses TRBV4-1 and TRBJ2-5, with 11 bases identical to TRBD2. With V trimmed by 4 bases and J by 1 base, 5 bases remained unmatched. Germline loops: CDR1 MGHRA, CDR2 YSYEKL. The CDR3 sequence is 16 residues long. The CDR3 is CASSRETSGGQETQYF. The CDR3 DNA reads TGCGCCAGCAGCCGGGAAACTAGCGGGGGCCAAGAGACCCAGTACTTC.

The J gene is TRBJ1-2, the V gene TRBV5-4; 9 positions match TRBD1. In germline, CDR1 is SGHNT, CDR2 YYREEE (reference sequence). The J segment lost 8 bases and the V segment lost 3 bases, leaving 14 bases of the junction unmatched. The CDR3 is 16 residues long. The CDR3 sequence is CASSSGQGLSLRGYTF. CDR3 coding DNA: TGTGCCAGCAGCTCGGGACAGGGCCTCAGCCTAAGGGGCTACACCTTC.

The J gene is TRBJ2-3, the V gene TRBV4-3; 7 bases map to TRBD2. The germline gives CDR1 LGHNA, CDR2 YSLEER. Germline trimming cut 1 base from V and 6 bases from J; bases unmatched to any gene: 4. The CDR3 totals 14 residues. CDR3 sequence (DNA): TGCGCCAGCAGCCAAGCAACTAGCGCTGATACGCAGTATTTT. This translates into CASSQATSADTQYF.

The CDR3 region is CASSLGAGQSNQPQHF. For the CDR3, the DNA is TGTGCCAGCAGCTTGGGAGCAGGACAGAGCAATCAGCCCCAGCATTTT. This sequence joins TRBV5-6 and TRBJ1-5; D possibly corresponds to TRBD1 (6 bases). The CDR3 spans 16 residues. Deletions cut 0 bases from V and 1 base from J, with 11 bases between. The germline V gene has CDR1 SGHDT and CDR2 YYEEEE.

This sequence joins TRBV25-1 and TRBJ1-1, with D perhaps TRBD1 (5 bases). This CDR3 has 14 amino acids. Trimming left V 4 bases short and J 3 bases short, with 12 bases between. Germline assignment: CDR1 MGHDK and CDR2 SYGVNS. CDR3 in DNA: TGTGCCAGCAGTGTTAGGGGTCGGGACACTGAAGCTTTCTTT. Its translation: CASSVRGRDTEAFF.

J is TRBJ2-3 and V is TRBV2, with 9 bases matching TRBD2. Germline assignment: CDR1 SNHLY and CDR2 FYNNEI. The V and J ends lost 5 bases and 2 bases, in that order; junction bases with no gene match: 5. This CDR3 spans 15 amino acids. In nucleotides, the CDR3 is TGTGCCAGCAGTCGACTAGCGGAGCTCACAGATACGCAGTATTTT. Amino acid sequence: CASSRLAELTDTQYF.

The V gene is TRBV2, the J gene TRBJ2-1, with 7 bases that match TRBD2. The CDR3 is made up of 14 amino acids. V shed 7 bases and J 4 bases; nucleotides not matched to a gene: 7. Germline CDR1 SNHLY, CDR2 FYNNEI. In DNA, the CDR3 is TGTGCCAGCAAGGCGCTAGCGGAATACAATGAGCAGTTCTTC. This translates into CASKALAEYNEQFF.

This chain connects TRBV4-1 to TRBJ1-6, with 7 bases fitting TRBD1. CDR1 and CDR2 (germline): MGHRA, YSYEKL. There are 16 residues in the CDR3. Unmatched junction bases numbered 7, after V lost 0 bases and J lost 8 bases. The CDR3 loop reads CASSQDQVGGYSPLHF. The DNA for the CDR3 is TGCGCCAGCAGCCAAGATCAGGTAGGGGGCTATTCACCCCTCCACTTT.